Reported below is one TCR beta chain. Antigen: not known. The library was built for alpha chains, so this beta chain is an off-target read and its size means little. The data originate from a study of spatial heterogeneity in lung cancer. Whole-study findings and limits: Follow-up blood showed ubiquitous expanded tumor TCRs less than blood at resection did.

Looked up from germline, CDR1 is MNHNY and CDR2 is SVGAGI (reference sequence). The CDR3 loop spans 16 amino acids. V dropped 5 bases and J dropped 2; count of bases not matched to a gene: 8. Documented time point: sample taken at primary tumor resection. Without sorting, whole RNA was sequenced from tumor, nontumor lung or frozen PBMC. The donor group consisted of over 60 patients who had untreated, early-stage non-small cell lung cancer. Each TCR cDNA molecule carried a unique molecular identifier. Each CDR3 protein is one row after TCRdb ran MiXCR on the 5' RACE reads. The repertoire has around 9,700 distinct CDR3 sequences, around 6.9% of them found once; the top ten carry over 25%.

V is TRBV6-6 and J is TRBJ2-3; 9 bases align to TRBD2. The input for sequencing was PBMCs, taken at surgery. The sequence was collected from a male donor with early-stage non-small cell lung cancer. CDR3 DNA: TGTGCCAGCAGTGCGGGAGGGGGCGCGGACACAGATACGCAGTATTTT. Its protein is CASSAGGGADTDTQYF.